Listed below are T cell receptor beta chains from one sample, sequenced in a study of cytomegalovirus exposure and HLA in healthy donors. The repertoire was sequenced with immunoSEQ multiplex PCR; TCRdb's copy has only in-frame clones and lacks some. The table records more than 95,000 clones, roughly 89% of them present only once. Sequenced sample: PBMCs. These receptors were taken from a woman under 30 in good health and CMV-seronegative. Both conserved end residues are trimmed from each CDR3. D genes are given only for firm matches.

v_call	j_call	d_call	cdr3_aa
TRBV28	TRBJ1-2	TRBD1	ASSLQAGGVGNGYT
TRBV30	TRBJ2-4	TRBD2	AWGQTSGGPLAKNIQY
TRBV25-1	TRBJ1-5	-	ASSESTAIQPQH
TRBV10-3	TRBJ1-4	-	AISEGAVLF
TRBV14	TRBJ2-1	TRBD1	ASGTGDSYNEQF
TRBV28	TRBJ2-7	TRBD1	ASSSTRQGPSYEQY
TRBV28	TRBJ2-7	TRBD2	ASSPGLAGHYEQY
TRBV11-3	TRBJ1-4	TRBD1	ASSRWTGDNEKLF
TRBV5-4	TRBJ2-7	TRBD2	ASSLPGLAGEGEQY
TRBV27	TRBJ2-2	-	ASRRSGELF
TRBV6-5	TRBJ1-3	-	ASRYDRSSGNTIY
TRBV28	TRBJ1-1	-	ASRRQQNTEAF
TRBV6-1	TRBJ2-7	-	ASSNRESPYEQY
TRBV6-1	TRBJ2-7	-	ASSDIGGQPYEQY
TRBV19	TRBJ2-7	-	ASSNVRSSEQY
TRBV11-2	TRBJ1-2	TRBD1	ASSPDPSGQGINYGYT
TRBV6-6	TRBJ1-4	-	ASRDSEKYKLF
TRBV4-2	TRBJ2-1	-	ASSSAGEYNEQF
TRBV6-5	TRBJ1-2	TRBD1	ASSRQGRSGYT
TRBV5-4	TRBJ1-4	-	ASSLYGVSGKLF
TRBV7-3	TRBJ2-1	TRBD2	ASSQQGGVAGVGHEQF
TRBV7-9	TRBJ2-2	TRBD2	ASSPWTSTGELF
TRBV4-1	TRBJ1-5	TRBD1	ASSQGTGNRRQPQH
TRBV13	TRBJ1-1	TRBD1	ASTTGTGDTEAF
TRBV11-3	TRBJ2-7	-	ASSQGVYEQY
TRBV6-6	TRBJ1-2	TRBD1	ASRPPPPGQVYGYT
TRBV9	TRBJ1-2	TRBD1	ASSGTGTGNYGYT
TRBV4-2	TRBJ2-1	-	ASSQEGADNEQF
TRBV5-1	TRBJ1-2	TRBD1	ASSLYGIRDRGDYGYT
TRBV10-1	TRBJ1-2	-	ASSPLGLGELYGYT
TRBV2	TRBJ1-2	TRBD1	ASSSGQGVYGYT
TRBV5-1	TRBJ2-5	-	ASSDLGQIKETQY
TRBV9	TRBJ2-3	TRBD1	ASSVLPGGDTQY